These 5 T cell receptor beta chains were all obtained from the same sample, sequenced in a study of T cell responses to AZD1222 COVID-19 vaccine. Generated by immunoSEQ multiplex PCR, the TCRdb table keeps only in-frame clones and is missing some. The sample lists 200,000 to 250,000 clones; about 94% were seen once. The sequences come from peripheral blood, collected 28 days after the second dose of the MenACWY control vaccine. The source of these receptors is an adult who received the MenACWY meningococcal vaccine as a control.

The genes are TRBV2 and TRBJ1-1; D gene unclear. This CDR3 is built from 13 residues. V gave up 2 bases and J gave up 2 bases, with 6 bases separating them. Germline V CDR1 and CDR2: SNHLY, FYNNEI. This chain's CDR3 is CASSESLNTEAFF. In DNA form, the CDR3 reads TGTGCCAGCAGTGAAAGTCTAAACACTGAAGCTTTCTTT.

This sequence joins TRBV7-9 and TRBJ1-1, with a weak D call TRBD1 (5 bases). CDR1 is SEHNR, CDR2 FQNEAQ, per germline (reference sequence). The CDR3 totals 12 residues. The V gene lost 0 bases and the J gene lost 11 bases, with 10 bases spanning the gap. The CDR3 loop reads CASSLAPGTAFF. For the CDR3, the DNA is TGTGCCAGCAGCTTAGCGCCCGGGACTGCTTTCTTT.

This clone showed up just once. The chain carries TRBV4-2 and TRBJ2-7; 7 bases fit TRBD2. CDR3 length equals 14 residues. V lost 4 bases to trimming and J lost 2 bases; unmatched junction nucleotides: 5. Germline-derived CDR1 and CDR2 are LGHNA and YNFKEQ. CDR3 protein: CASSREAGPYEQYF. DNA of the CDR3: TGTGCCAGCAGCCGCGAAGCGGGGCCCTACGAGCAGTACTTC.

J is TRBJ2-7 and V is TRBV7-9; D gene unclear. V lost 1 base, J lost 0 bases, and 10 bases lay in between. CDR1 SEHNR and CDR2 FQNEAQ come from the germline V gene (reference sequence). The CDR3 totals 15 residues. This CDR3 reads CASSLVGPSSYEQYF. The CDR3 DNA reads TGTGCCAGCAGCTTAGTAGGGCCGAGCTCCTACGAGCAGTACTTC.

The J gene is TRBJ2-7, the V gene TRBV5-4, with D perhaps matching TRBD2 (6 bases). V lost 0 bases, J lost 5 bases, and 9 bases lay in between. CDR3 size: 13 residues. Germline V gene data show CDR1 as SGHNT and CDR2 as YYREEE (reference sequence). The CDR3 DNA sequence: TGTGCCAGCAGCTTGGGGGGGGTCGACGAGCAGTACTTC. Translated, it gives CASSLGGVDEQYF.